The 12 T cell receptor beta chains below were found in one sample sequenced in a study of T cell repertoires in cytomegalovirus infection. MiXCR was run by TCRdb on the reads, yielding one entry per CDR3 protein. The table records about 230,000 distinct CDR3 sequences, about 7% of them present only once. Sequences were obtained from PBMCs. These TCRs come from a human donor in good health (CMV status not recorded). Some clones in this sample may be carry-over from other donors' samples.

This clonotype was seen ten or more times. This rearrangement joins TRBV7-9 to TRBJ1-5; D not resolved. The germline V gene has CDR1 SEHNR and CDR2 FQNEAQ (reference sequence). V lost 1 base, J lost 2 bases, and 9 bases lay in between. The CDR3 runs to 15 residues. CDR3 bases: TGTGCCAGCAGCTTAGACGCAAGGGGCAATCAGCCCCAGCATTTT. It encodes CASSLDARGNQPQHF. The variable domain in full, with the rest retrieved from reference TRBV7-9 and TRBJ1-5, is DTGVSQNPRHKITKRGQNVTFRCDPISEHNRLYWYRQTLGQGPEFLTYFQNEAQLEKSRLLSDRFSAERPKGSFSTLEIQRTEQGDSAMYLCASSLDARGNQPQHFGDGTRLSIL.

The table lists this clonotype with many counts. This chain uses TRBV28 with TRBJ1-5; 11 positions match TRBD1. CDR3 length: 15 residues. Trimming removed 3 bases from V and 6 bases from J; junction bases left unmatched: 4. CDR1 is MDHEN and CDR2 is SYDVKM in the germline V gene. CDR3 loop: CASSLRTGGLQPQHF. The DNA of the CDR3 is TGTGCCAGCAGTTTGAGGACAGGGGGCCTTCAGCCCCAGCATTTT.

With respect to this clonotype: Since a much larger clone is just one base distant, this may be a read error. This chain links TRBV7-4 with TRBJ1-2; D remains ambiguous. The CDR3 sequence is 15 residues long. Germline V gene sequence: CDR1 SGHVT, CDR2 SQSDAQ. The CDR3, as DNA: TGTGCCAGCAGCTTAGAATTTTCCATCATCTATGGCTGCACCTTC. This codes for CASSLEFSIIYGCTF.

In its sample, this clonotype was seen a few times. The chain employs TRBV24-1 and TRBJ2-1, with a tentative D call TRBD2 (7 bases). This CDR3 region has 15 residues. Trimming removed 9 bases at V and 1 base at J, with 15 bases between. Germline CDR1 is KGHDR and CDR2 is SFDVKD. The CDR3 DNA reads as TGTGCCACCTCTTGGGGGGGGCCATCCTACAATGAGCAGTTCTTC. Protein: CATSWGGPSYNEQFF.

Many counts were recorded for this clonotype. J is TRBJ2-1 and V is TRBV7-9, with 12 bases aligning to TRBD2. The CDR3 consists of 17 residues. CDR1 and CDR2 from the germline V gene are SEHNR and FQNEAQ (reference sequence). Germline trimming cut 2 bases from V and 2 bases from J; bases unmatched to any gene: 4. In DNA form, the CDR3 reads TGTGCCAGCAGCTTAACTAGCGGGGGGCTTACCTACAATGAGCAGTTCTTC. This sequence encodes CASSLTSGGLTYNEQFF. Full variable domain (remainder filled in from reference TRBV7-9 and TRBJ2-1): DTGVSQNPRHKITKRGQNVTFRCDPISEHNRLYWYRQTLGQGPEFLTYFQNEAQLEKSRLLSDRFSAERPKGSFSTLEIQRTEQGDSAMYLCASSLTSGGLTYNEQFFGPGTRLTVL.

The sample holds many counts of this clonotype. The CDR3 is CASSLVGQSYNEQFF. The CDR3 nucleotides read TGCGCCAGCAGCTTGGTAGGGCAATCCTACAATGAGCAGTTCTTC. The chain recombines TRBV5-1 with TRBJ2-1; D is ambiguous. CDR1 and CDR2 (germline): SGHRS, YFSETQ. V gave up 0 bases and J gave up 1 base, with 8 bases separating them. The CDR3 is made up of 15 amino acids.

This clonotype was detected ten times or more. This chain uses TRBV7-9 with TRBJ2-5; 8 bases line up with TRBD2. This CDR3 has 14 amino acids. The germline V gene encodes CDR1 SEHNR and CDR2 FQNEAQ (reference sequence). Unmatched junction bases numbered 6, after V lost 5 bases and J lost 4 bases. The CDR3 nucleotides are TGTGCCAGCAGCCGATCGGGACTAGTAGAGACCCAGTACTTC. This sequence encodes CASSRSGLVETQYF.

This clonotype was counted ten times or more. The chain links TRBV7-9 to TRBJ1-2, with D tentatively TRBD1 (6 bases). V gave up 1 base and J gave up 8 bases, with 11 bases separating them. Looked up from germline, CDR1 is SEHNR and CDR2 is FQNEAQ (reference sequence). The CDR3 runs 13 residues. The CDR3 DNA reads TGTGCCAGCAGCTTAGGCCCAGGGGTGGGCTACACCTTC. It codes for CASSLGPGVGYTF.

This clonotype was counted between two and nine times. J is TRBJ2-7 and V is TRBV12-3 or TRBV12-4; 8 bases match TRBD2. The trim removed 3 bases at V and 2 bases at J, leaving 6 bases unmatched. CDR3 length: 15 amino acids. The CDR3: CASSLYSGEAYEQYF. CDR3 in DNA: TGTGCCAGCAGTTTGTATAGCGGGGAGGCCTACGAGCAGTACTTC.

The CDR3 reads CASATPDRANTGELFF. The CDR3, as DNA: TGTGCCAGCGCAACTCCGGACAGGGCGAACACCGGGGAGCTGTTTTTT. The chain couples TRBV18 to TRBJ2-2; 8 nucleotides agree with TRBD1. CDR3 length equals 16 residues. Germline V gene lookup returns CDR1 KGHSH and CDR2 LQKENI. The junction had 8 bases not matched to a gene; V was cut back by 8 bases and J by 0 bases.

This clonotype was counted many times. CDR3 DNA: TGTGCCAGTACTGGGACAGGGAGAACCTACGAGCAGTACTTC. Protein product: CASTGTGRTYEQYF. The genes are TRBV19 and TRBJ2-7, with TRBD1 matching 9 bases. CDR1 LNHDA and CDR2 SQIVND come from the germline V gene (reference sequence). V shed 7 bases and J 2 bases; nucleotides not matched to a gene: 6. CDR3 length: 14 residues.

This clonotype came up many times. The CDR3 spells CASSQGQDPRSYEQYF. CDR3 sequence (DNA): TGTGCCAGCAGCCAAGGTCAGGACCCACGGTCCTACGAGCAGTACTTC. The chain joins TRBV4-2 to TRBJ2-7; unclear D gene. The CDR3 consists of 16 residues. Germline CDR1 LGHNA, CDR2 YNFKEQ. Trimming removed 1 base at V and 1 base at J, with 14 bases between.